This T cell receptor beta chain came from a study of CD8+ T cells in alopecia areata (dated by TCRdb to 2017 to 2018). Study-level background: Skin from C3H/HeJ donors with spontaneous alopecia (about 6-12 months old) was grafted onto female C3H/HeJ recipients aged roughly 7-11 weeks. The study used high-throughput TCRbeta sequencing to examine T cell clonal expansion in alopecia areata, in both the C3H/HeJ mouse model and human patients. Human TCRbeta sequencing covered scalp tissue and sorted CD4+ and CD8+ peripheral blood T cells from patchy and totalis/universalis alopecia areata patients and healthy controls. Clonality in the scalp was compared among normal scalp (n=4), patchy alopecia areata scalp (n=8), and alopecia totalis/universalis scalp (n=8). RNA was obtained with the PAXgene miRNA kit for fixed scalp, the miRNeasy kit for PBMCs, and the RNeasy kit for mouse skin. TCRbeta CDR3 regions were amplified by immunoSEQ multiplex PCR with 35 Vbeta forward and 13 Jbeta reverse primers. Points the paper makes about the study in general: TCR sequences shared between patients were less clear than in mice, possibly partly because of HLA diversity in the patient population. Unlike mouse skin, where gammadelta T cells dominate, normal human skin contains resident alphabeta T cells that get sequenced too, which complicates analysis of the scalp TCR repertoire. Compared with normal scalp, lesional scalp, particularly in alopecia totalis/universalis, had higher clonality and more expanded CD8+ clones, which suggests antigenic drive.

The protocol used for the library was the immunoSEQ multiplex PCR assay. RNA was extracted from all samples and reverse transcribed into cDNA, which served as template for TCR sequencing. SuperScript III was used to make first-strand cDNA, primed with a 2:1 mix of oligo-dT and random hexamers. Amplification bias was assessed with a synthetic immune receptor repertoire, and residual bias was removed computationally. Libraries were sequenced on Illumina HiSeq with 60 bp reads covering the CDR3, read from J toward V. The original methods were these. Raw reads were preprocessed for error removal, and CDR3 was defined according to IMGT conventions as running from the conserved cysteine to phenylalanine. Clonality was computed by normalizing Shannon entropy by log2 of the number of productive unique TCRs and subtracting the result from 1. CD4 or CD8 identity of scalp clones was inferred by cross-referencing scalp TCRbeta sequences with sorted blood CD4 and CD8 repertoires. TCRdb carries this immuneACCESS record with in-frame sequences only. Its versions omit some clonotypes, under half of them owing to an unresolved V gene in the studies checked, with the rest unexplained. For V, J and clone size, that table is used; D and trimming come from the DNA. The sample records roughly 260,000 clones, none occurring a single time. More than 0.95% of the sample goes to the ten largest clones.

Pooled mouse cutaneous lymph node cells were stained for CD4, CD8alpha, NKG2D, NKG2ACE and other markers and were then sorted on a BD Influx. Details on this clone: Its antigen has not been determined. For this receptor, the gene names and germline sequences are taken from the mouse. The read ends 3 residues before the CDR3 terminus; that terminus is restored from the germline J gene.

Reading the germline V gene gives CDR1 NNHDY and CDR2 SYVADS. After removal of 3 bases from V and 2 bases from J, the junction retains 1 base not matched to a gene. The CDR3 numbers 16 residues from cysteine through phenylalanine. The DNA has 39 bases, all within the CDR3, and is read from base 1. In this chain, TRBV13-3 is recombined with TRBJ1-6; 11 nucleotides in the junction match TRBD1. TRBJ1-6 is recorded as an ORF, its role being uncertain. The TCR originated in a C3H/HeJ mouse with alopecia areata. This line of mice carries MHC haplotype H2-k. The sequencing sample was made of CD4+ T cells sorted from a lymph node. The sequenced part of the CDR3 DNA is TGTGCCAGCAGTGGGGACAGGGGGGCCTATAATTCGCCC. This gives the protein CASSGDRGAYNSP. The complete CDR3 sequence is CASSGDRGAYNSPLYF.